The subject of this entry is one TCR beta chain. This record comes from a study of blood T cell repertoires in COVID-19. Turning to the study itself: The United States, Italy and Spain provided the acute and convalescent COVID-19 samples.

Authors' processing steps: Amplification of reference gene primers provided the estimated nucleated cell counts. Measured with immunoSEQ multiplex PCR; TCRdb has only the in-frame clones, and not every one. Clonal size and the V and J genes are those of that table, whereas D and trimming came from the DNA. The data show 57,000 or so clones, about four fifths seen once. The germline V and J ends were trimmed by 5 bases and 3 bases, with 14 bases remaining between them. CDR1 SGHRS and CDR2 YFSETQ come from the germline V gene. The CDR3 sequence is 14 residues long. The chain couples TRBV5-1 to TRBJ1-1; D is perhaps TRBD1 (6 bases). What was sequenced was peripheral blood. The clonotype originates from a man between 65 and 79 years old with active COVID-19. The CDR3 DNA follows: TGCGCCAGCAGGCGGACAGCCGCGGACACTGAAGCTTTCTTT. The encoded protein is CASRRTAADTEAFF.